The 20 T cell receptor beta chains below were found in one sample sequenced in a study of cytomegalovirus exposure and HLA in healthy donors. PCR amplification relied on 60 Vbeta primers (plus 13 Jbeta primers). Profiled with immunoSEQ multiplex PCR; TCRdb holds only in-frame clones, not every one. This sample contains some 110,000 clones. Sequencing was carried out using PBMCs. These receptors were taken from a man in his forties or fifties in good health and CMV-seropositive.

The chain employs TRBV25-1 and TRBJ2-7, with 10 bases matching TRBD2. With V trimmed by 6 bases and J by 7 bases, 12 bases remained unmatched. This CDR3 is 15 amino acids long. CDR1 and CDR2 from the germline V gene are MGHDK and SYGVNS. The chain's CDR3 is CASSLTSGAQGEQYF. The CDR3 DNA reads TGTGCCAGCAGCCTTACTAGCGGGGCCCAGGGGGAGCAGTACTTC.

This chain joins TRBV28 and TRBJ1-1, with no clear D. The germline V gene has CDR1 MDHEN and CDR2 SYDVKM. Trimming pared 1 base from V and 5 bases from J, leaving 14 bases between. The CDR3 totals 15 residues. The CDR3 region is CASSLSPLRYTEAFF. CDR3 coding DNA: TGTGCCAGCAGTTTATCCCCCCTTCGTTATACTGAAGCTTTCTTT.

V is TRBV6-1 and J is TRBJ2-7; 9 bases are a match to TRBD2. Germline V gene lookup returns CDR1 MNHNS and CDR2 SASEGT. CDR3 length: 14 amino acids. V was clipped by 4 bases and J by 4 bases; unmatched bases: 5. The CDR3 DNA is TGTGCCAGCAGTGTGGCGGGAGGGCTTTACGAGCAGTACTTC. It yields the protein CASSVAGGLYEQYF.

This sequence joins TRBV28 and TRBJ2-7; maybe TRBD1 (6 bases). Deletions cut 8 bases from V and 7 bases from J, with 21 bases between. The germline V gene has CDR1 MDHEN and CDR2 SYDVKM. The CDR3 spans 14 residues. The CDR3 bases are TGTGCCAGCGGCTTAAAGACAGGCCTTTTGGAGCAGTACTTC. Translated, it gives CASGLKTGLLEQYF.

The chain has TRBV19 and TRBJ1-2; a possible D gene is TRBD1 (5 bases). The CDR3 is made up of 10 amino acids. Germline V gene sequence: CDR1 LNHDA, CDR2 SQIVND (reference sequence). The V and J ends lost 7 bases and 8 bases respectively, with 8 bases between them. The CDR3 bases are TGTGCCAGTAAAAGGGGAGGCTACACCTTC. Its translation is CASKRGGYTF.

V and J are TRBV27 and TRBJ2-7, with 8 bases aligning to TRBD2. The CDR3 runs to 14 residues. Germline values: CDR1 MNHEY, CDR2 SMNVEV (reference sequence). Trimming took 2 bases from V and 3 from J; bases not matched to a gene: 3. The CDR3 reads CASSLASGSYEQYF. CDR3 bases: TGTGCCAGCAGTTTAGCGAGCGGGAGCTACGAGCAGTACTTC.

This chain joins TRBV7-2 and TRBJ2-6; D is uncertain. V gave up 3 bases and J gave up 2 bases, with 8 bases separating them. The CDR3 sequence is 15 residues long. Germline V CDR1 and CDR2: SGHTA, FQGNSA. CDR3 in DNA: TGTGCCAGCAGCTTCGAGGTAGCTGGGGCCAACGTCCTGACTTTC. This codes for CASSFEVAGANVLTF. Variable domain in full (rest from reference TRBV7-2 and TRBJ2-6): GAGVSQSPSNKVTEKGKDVELRCDPISGHTALYWYRQSLGQGLEFLIYFQGNSAPDKSGLPSDRFSAERTGGSVSTLTIQRTQQEDSAVYLCASSFEVAGANVLTFGAGSRLTVL.

The rearrangement joins TRBV28 to TRBJ1-5; 10 nucleotides match TRBD1. Germline CDR1 is MDHEN and CDR2 is SYDVKM. V gave up 7 bases and J gave up 7 bases; unmatched junction bases: 16. The CDR3 has 17 residues. CDR3 sequence: CASTLGQGGSLRQPQHF. CDR3 bases: TGTGCCAGCACCCTTGGACAGGGGGGATCACTACGACAGCCCCAGCATTTT.

A note on this clone: Different DNA sequences within this sample yield the same CDR3. CDR3 residues: CASSLGGVGSYNEQFF. The CDR3 coding sequence is TGTGCCAGCAGCTTAGGGGGGGTTGGCTCCTACAATGAGCAGTTCTTC. The V gene is TRBV11-2, the J gene TRBJ2-1, with D tentatively TRBD2 (6 bases). The CDR3 is 16 residues long. V dropped 1 base and J dropped 0 bases, with 10 bases sitting between them. Germline V lookup: CDR1 SGHAT, CDR2 FQNNGV.

The chain joins TRBV7-9 to TRBJ2-1; D gene unclear. The ends were cut back, 5 bases at V and 2 bases at J, with 16 bases in the middle. CDR1 is SEHNR and CDR2 is FQNEAQ in the germline V gene (reference sequence). The CDR3 extends over 16 amino acids. The CDR3 coding sequence is TGTGCCAGCAGCCCACCCCCCCGGGTTGCCTACAATGAGCAGTTCTTC. It codes for CASSPPPRVAYNEQFF.

The V call is TRBV19, the J call TRBJ1-5; 11 nucleotides agree with TRBD1. Per germline, CDR1 LNHDA and CDR2 SQIVND (reference sequence). The CDR3 totals 14 residues. The V gene end was trimmed by 8 bases and the J gene end by 6 bases; junction bases not matched to a gene: 6. The CDR3 coding sequence is TGTGCCAGTGAGTGGGGACAGGGGGTTCAGCCCCAGCATTTT. It yields the protein CASEWGQGVQPQHF. The variable domain in full, completed from reference TRBV19 and TRBJ1-5, reads DGGITQSPKYLFRKEGQNVTLSCEQNLNHDAMYWYRQDPGQGLRLIYYSQIVNDFQKGDIAEGYSVSREKKESFPLTVTSAQKNPTAFYLCASEWGQGVQPQHFGDGTRLSIL.

J is TRBJ2-7 and V is TRBV7-2; 10 nucleotides line up with TRBD2. The junction had 6 bases not matched to a gene; V was cut back by 5 bases and J by 5 bases. This CDR3 region has 14 residues. Germline values: CDR1 SGHTA, CDR2 FQGNSA. The CDR3 here is CASSQGTSVNEQYF. CDR3 coding DNA: TGTGCCAGCAGCCAAGGGACTAGCGTCAACGAGCAGTACTTC.

The chain recombines TRBV28 with TRBJ2-6; D unresolved. V shed 6 bases and J shed 0 bases, with 9 bases lying between them. The CDR3 runs 15 residues. Germline assignment: CDR1 MDHEN and CDR2 SYDVKM. The CDR3 reads CASSTRVSGANVLTF. The CDR3 bases are TGTGCCAGCAGCACCCGGGTCTCTGGGGCCAACGTCCTGACTTTC.

The chain uses TRBV5-4 and TRBJ2-4, with no clear D. This CDR3 comprises 11 residues. The germline V and J ends were trimmed by 0 bases and 15 bases, with 10 bases remaining between them. In germline, CDR1 is SGHNT, CDR2 YYREEE (reference sequence). CDR3 region: CASSLEGVRYF. The CDR3 bases are TGTGCCAGCAGCTTGGAAGGAGTTAGGTACTTC.

The rearrangement links TRBV6-1 to TRBJ1-2; 7 positions agree with TRBD1. Per the germline V gene, CDR1 is MNHNS and CDR2 is SASEGT. The CDR3 loop spans 13 amino acids. V was pared by 6 bases and J by 2 bases, with 3 bases of the junction left unmatched. CDR3 amino acids: CASRPTGNYGYTF. CDR3 in DNA: TGTGCCAGCAGACCGACAGGGAACTATGGCTACACCTTC.

This chain joins TRBV9 and TRBJ1-4; 8 bases are a match to TRBD1. V lost 0 bases and J lost 8; bases outside the gene matches: 3. This CDR3 spans 14 amino acids. Germline V gene sequence: CDR1 SGDLS, CDR2 YYNGEE. The CDR3 loop reads CASSVGAGGEKLFF. Here the CDR3 DNA reads TGTGCCAGCAGCGTAGGGGCAGGGGGCGAAAAACTGTTTTTT.

V is TRBV5-1 and J is TRBJ1-2; tentative D call: TRBD1 (5 bases). The CDR3 has 14 amino acids. Germline CDR1 and CDR2: SGHRS and YFSETQ. V gave up 1 base and J gave up 1 base, with 8 bases separating them. This CDR3 is CASSLRGGNYGYTF. The CDR3 coding sequence is TGCGCCAGCAGCTTGAGGGGAGGTAACTATGGCTACACCTTC. The full variable domain, its missing parts supplied by reference TRBV5-1 and TRBJ1-2, is KAGVTQTPRYLIKTRGQQVTLSCSPISGHRSVSWYQQTPGQGLQFLFEYFSETQRNKGNFPGRFSGRQFSNSRSEMNVSTLELGDSALYLCASSLRGGNYGYTFGSGTRLTVV.

V and J are TRBV15 and TRBJ1-3; 7 bases map to TRBD1. The CDR3 length is 15 residues. CDR1 and CDR2 (germline): LNHNV, YYDKDF (reference sequence). V lost 1 base and J lost 5; bases outside the gene matches: 5. The CDR3, as DNA: TGTGCCACCAGCAGAGGGACAGGAAACCGAAACACCATATATTTT. It is translated as CATSRGTGNRNTIYF. The whole variable domain, remainder taken from reference TRBV15 and TRBJ1-3, is DAMVIQNPRYQVTQFGKPVTLSCSQTLNHNVMYWYQQKSSQAPKLLFHYYDKDFNNEADTPDNFQSRRPNTSFCFLDIRSPGLGDTAMYLCATSRGTGNRNTIYFGEGSWLTVV.

The chain couples TRBV7-6 to TRBJ1-3; possibly TRBD1 for D (6 bases). The germline V gene encodes CDR1 SGHVS and CDR2 FNYEAQ. The CDR3 is 16 amino acids. V was cut by 1 base and J by 0 bases, with 10 bases left in between. CDR3: CASSLGQAPSGNTIYF. The CDR3, as DNA: TGTGCCAGCAGCTTAGGACAGGCACCCTCTGGAAACACCATATATTTT. Full variable domain (remainder filled in from reference TRBV7-6 and TRBJ1-3): GAGVSQSPRYKVTKRGQDVALRCDPISGHVSLYWYRQALGQGPEFLTYFNYEAQQDKSGLPNDRFSAERPEGSISTLTIQRTEQRDSAMYRCASSLGQAPSGNTIYFGEGSWLTVV.

The CDR3 reads CASSARGTPAEETQYF. The DNA of the CDR3 is TGTGCCAGCAGCGCGAGGGGGACGCCAGCGGAGGAGACCCAGTACTTC. The chain is built from TRBV9 and TRBJ2-5, with TRBD1 as a possible D gene (6 bases). The ends were cut back, 3 bases at V and 5 bases at J, with 20 bases in the middle. CDR1 SGDLS and CDR2 YYNGEE come from the germline V gene. The CDR3 totals 16 residues.